Below, 14 T cell receptor beta chains from the same sample are listed, as sequenced in a study of T cell changes during pregnancy in multiple sclerosis. Assay used: immunoSEQ multiplex PCR; TCRdb lists only in-frame clones, some missing. The sample contains approximately 70,000 clones, about 90% of which appear only once. The sequencing used peripheral blood, collected after pregnancy. The source of these receptors is a female donor with multiple sclerosis, enrolled in a pregnancy study.

The chain recombines TRBV4-1 with TRBJ2-5; 14 nucleotides agree with TRBD2. V dropped 0 bases and J dropped 5; count of bases not matched to a gene: 11. This CDR3 is built from 19 residues. In germline, CDR1 is MGHRA, CDR2 YSYEKL. CDR3 in amino acids: CASSQELSGTSGRDETQYF. CDR3 coding DNA: TGCGCCAGCAGCCAAGAGCTATCGGGGACTAGCGGGAGAGATGAGACCCAGTACTTC.

The rearrangement links TRBV18 to TRBJ1-5; no clear D. Germline-derived CDR1 and CDR2 are KGHSH and LQKENI. The CDR3 is made up of 17 amino acids. V lost 0 bases and J 0 bases, leaving 12 bases between the germline ends. CDR3 DNA sequence: TGTGCCAGCTCACCACCTGGAAACAGCTATAGCAATCAGCCCCAGCATTTT. Its translation is CASSPPGNSYSNQPQHF.

This clone was seen only once. This chain uses TRBV4-2 with TRBJ2-7; 10 bases are a match to TRBD2. Germline V lookup: CDR1 LGHNA, CDR2 YNFKEQ. The length of the CDR3 is 16 residues. V lost 0 bases and J lost 2; bases outside the gene matches: 4. The CDR3 spells CASSQEGTSDPYEQYF. The CDR3 bases are TGTGCCAGCAGCCAAGAAGGGACTAGCGATCCCTACGAGCAGTACTTC.

This chain uses TRBV29-1 with TRBJ2-7, with 7 bases fitting TRBD1. J gave up 2 bases and V 8 bases, and 18 bases lay outside the gene matches. CDR1 is SQVTM and CDR2 is ANQGSEA in the germline V gene. The CDR3 totals 16 residues. CDR3 loop: CSPRIYGQASTYEQYF. The CDR3 bases are TGCAGCCCGAGAATATACGGACAGGCGAGTACCTACGAGCAGTACTTC.

The chain uses TRBV2 and TRBJ2-5; D perhaps matches TRBD2 (6 bases). CDR3 length: 15 residues. V lost 4 bases and J 0 bases, leaving 12 bases between the germline ends. CDR1 SNHLY and CDR2 FYNNEI come from the germline V gene. CDR3 DNA: TGTGCCAGCAGTGGTGATCGGGGGTACCAAGAGACCCAGTACTTC. Protein: CASSGDRGYQETQYF.

This chain joins TRBV27 and TRBJ1-2; D perhaps matches TRBD1 (6 bases). Looked up from germline, CDR1 is MNHEY and CDR2 is SMNVEV (reference sequence). With 3 bases removed from V and 7 bases from J, the gap between germline ends came to 18 bases. The CDR3 has 15 residues. The CDR3 DNA sequence: TGTGCCAGCAGTTTTTTGGGGGCTGACGTGAGTGGCTACACCTTC. It translates to CASSFLGADVSGYTF.

The chain couples TRBV30 to TRBJ2-2; no definite D call. V lost 1 base and J 7 bases, leaving 4 bases between the germline ends. Per the germline V gene, CDR1 is GTSNPN and CDR2 is SVGIG (reference sequence). The CDR3 totals 11 residues. CDR3: CAWSAVGELFF. CDR3 nucleotides: TGTGCCTGGAGTGCCGTCGGGGAGCTGTTTTTT. Complete variable domain (other parts from reference TRBV30 and TRBJ2-2): SQTIHQWPATLVQPVGSPLSLECTVEGTSNPNLYWYRQAAGRGLQLLFYSVGIGQISSEVPQNLSASRPQDRQFILSSKKLLLSDSGFYLCAWSAVGELFFGEGSRLTVL.

The chain couples TRBV4-3 to TRBJ2-1; 9 bases are a match to TRBD2. J gave up 9 bases and V 1 base, and 7 bases lay outside the gene matches. This CDR3 contains 15 residues. From germline, CDR1 is LGHNA and CDR2 YSLEER. CDR3 nucleotide sequence: TGCGCCAGCAGCCAAGGGGCTAGCGGGGCGGGTGAGCAGTTCTTC. Its translation: CASSQGASGAGEQFF.

The chain links TRBV10-3 to TRBJ2-7, with 7 bases matching TRBD2. Germline-derived CDR1 and CDR2 are ENHRY and SYGVKD. Germline trimming cut 9 bases from V and 6 bases from J; bases unmatched to any gene: 5. The CDR3 runs to 11 residues. The CDR3 DNA reads as TGTGCCATACGGGGGGAGGCCGAGCAGTACTTC. Protein sequence: CAIRGEAEQYF.

The chain links TRBV5-4 to TRBJ2-7; 7 bases align to TRBD2. CDR1 is SGHNT, CDR2 YYREEE, per germline (reference sequence). The CDR3 has 14 residues. J gave up 6 bases and V 1 base, and 7 bases lay outside the gene matches. CDR3 coding DNA: TGTGCCAGCAGCTTGTTGGGAGGGGTTAGCGAGCAGTACTTC. Translating gives CASSLLGGVSEQYF.

The rearrangement uses TRBV5-4 and TRBJ2-4; 9 bases are shared with TRBD1. The CDR3 totals 14 residues. The J segment lost 5 bases and the V segment lost 2 bases, leaving 2 bases of the junction unmatched. The germline CDR1 and CDR2 sequences are SGHNT and YYREEE (reference sequence). The CDR3 coding sequence is TGTGCCAGCAGCTTACAGGGGGCTGAAAACATTCAGTACTTC. This translates into CASSLQGAENIQYF.

Of note for this clone: This sample includes further DNA sequences coding for the same CDR3. This chain uses TRBV5-6 with TRBJ2-5; possible D gene TRBD1, 6 bases. The CDR3 is 13 residues long. Per the germline V gene, CDR1 is SGHDT and CDR2 is YYEEEE. V was pared by 0 bases and J by 4 bases, with 7 bases between. The CDR3 loop reads CASSLVQGETQYF. The DNA of the CDR3 is TGTGCCAGCAGCTTGGTACAGGGAGAGACCCAGTACTTC.

The chain uses TRBV28 and TRBJ1-5; D perhaps matches TRBD1 (6 bases). Germline V gene lookup returns CDR1 MDHEN and CDR2 SYDVKM. The CDR3 totals 16 residues. V was pared by 2 bases and J by 7 bases, with 18 bases between. The CDR3 is CASSLRNFGGPQPQHF. The DNA for the CDR3 is TGTGCCAGCAGTTTAAGGAATTTCGGGGGGCCGCAGCCCCAGCATTTT.

The chain is built from TRBV19 and TRBJ2-3; D gene unclear. Germline V gives CDR1 LNHDA, CDR2 SQIVND (reference sequence). The CDR3 is made up of 13 amino acids. Trimming pared 0 bases from V and 5 bases from J, leaving 6 bases between. For the CDR3, the DNA is TGTGCCAGTAGTATAGATCCCGGAGATACGCAGTATTTT. It encodes CASSIDPGDTQYF.